This T cell receptor (beta chain) was found in a study of response to subunit inactivated influenza vaccine. Concerning this clonotype itself: The antigen remains unidentified.

With 7 bases removed from V and 1 base from J, the gap between germline ends came to 11 bases. CDR1 and CDR2 (germline): SQVTM, ANQGSEA. This CDR3 spans 12 amino acids. Whole-study findings and limits: The authors proposed limited new T cell recruitment per seasonal influenza vaccination.

TCRdb ran MiXCR on the RT-PCR reads and lists one entry per CDR3 protein. The sample holds approximately 570,000 distinct CDR3 sequences, approximately 7.1% seen once. The starting material was PBMCs from blood, obtained approximately 25 months after vaccination. The receptor was derived from a man between 50 and 75 years old who received an inactivated influenza vaccine. The chain employs TRBV29-1 and TRBJ2-7; D possibly corresponds to TRBD2 (6 bases). The CDR3 DNA is TGCAGCGCCGGGGCGGGGTCCTACGAGCAGTACTTC. It translates to CSAGAGSYEQYF.